The 4 T cell receptor beta chains below were found in one sample sequenced in a study of technical replicates of blood from four donors (dated by TCRdb to the late 2010s). Library preparation was by the immunoSEQ multiplex PCR assay. The table comes from immuneACCESS by way of TCRdb, which keeps in-frame sequences with V and J called. Part of the clones is missing from these tables; in studies checked, under half for an unresolved V gene and the rest for unknown reasons. For this sample there are some 71,000 clones; 95% to 97% appear just once. Of the sample, around 0.22% falls within the top ten clones. Material for sequencing was T cells isolated from PBMCs. These receptors came from a human donor in good health.

This clone was observed a single time. The rearrangement joins TRBV14 to TRBJ1-2; D unclear. The ends were cut back, 4 bases at V and 8 bases at J, with 17 bases in the middle. CDR3 length equals 14 residues. The V gene's germline CDR1 is SGHDN and CDR2 FVKESK. CDR3 loop: CASSPQQGSGGYTF. The CDR3, as DNA: TGTGCCAGCAGCCCTCAACAAGGCTCGGGGGGCTACACCTTC.

This clone was picked up one time. The rearrangement links TRBV27 to TRBJ2-3; 7 bases line up with TRBD1. The CDR3 is 15 amino acids. With V trimmed by 6 bases and J by 6 bases, 12 bases remained unmatched. Germline-derived CDR1 and CDR2 are MNHEY and SMNVEV (reference sequence). The CDR3 loop is CASREGTVRFDTQYF. CDR3 nucleotide sequence: TGTGCCAGCAGAGAAGGGACAGTGCGTTTCGATACGCAGTATTTT.

This clone was observed a single time. The V call is TRBV4-1, the J call TRBJ1-1; D ambiguous. Trimming stripped 1 base from V and 2 bases from J, with 20 bases between. Germline CDR1 MGHRA, CDR2 YSYEKL. The CDR3 loop spans 18 amino acids. CDR3 protein: CASSQVPRNSYPNTEAFF. CDR3 nucleotides: TGCGCCAGCAGCCAAGTACCCAGGAACTCGTATCCAAACACTGAAGCTTTCTTT.

The gene calls are TRBV6-1 and TRBJ2-5; 8 nucleotides match TRBD2. This CDR3 comprises 18 residues. From germline, CDR1 is MNHNS and CDR2 SASEGT. J was trimmed by 1 base and V by 0 bases; bases with no gene match: 10. For the CDR3, the DNA is TGTGCCAGCAGTGAAGCTTGGACCCTTAGCGGGGCCCAAGAGACCCAGTACTTC. Translating gives CASSEAWTLSGAQETQYF.